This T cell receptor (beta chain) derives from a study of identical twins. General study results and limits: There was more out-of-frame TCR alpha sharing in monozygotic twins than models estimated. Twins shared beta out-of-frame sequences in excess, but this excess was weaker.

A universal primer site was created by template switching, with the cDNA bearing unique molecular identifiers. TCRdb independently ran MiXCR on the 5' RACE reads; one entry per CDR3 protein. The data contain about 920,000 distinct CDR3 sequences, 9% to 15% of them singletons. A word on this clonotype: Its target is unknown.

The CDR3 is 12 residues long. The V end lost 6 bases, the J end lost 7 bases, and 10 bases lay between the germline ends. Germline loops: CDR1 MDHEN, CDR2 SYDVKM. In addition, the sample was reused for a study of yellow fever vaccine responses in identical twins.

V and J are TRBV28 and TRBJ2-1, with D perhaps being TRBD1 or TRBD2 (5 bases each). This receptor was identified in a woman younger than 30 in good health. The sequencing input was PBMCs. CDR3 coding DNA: TGTGCCAGCAGGGGGACCGAGAATGAGCAGTTCTTC. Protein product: CASRGTENEQFF.